The rows below give T cell receptor beta chains drawn from one sample of a study of T cell changes during pregnancy in multiple sclerosis. Profiling relied on immunoSEQ multiplex PCR, and the TCRdb table lists in-frame clones only, not all of them. The sample includes tens of thousands of clones, approximately 90% of them seen just once. Here the sequenced sample was peripheral blood, taken in the third trimester of pregnancy. These TCRs come from a female donor in good health, enrolled as a control in a pregnancy study. The CDR3 runs from the conserved cysteine through the conserved F or W. The D gene is left open where the match is weak. Clone sizes are given selectively: once, few, many, or a class where the clone is expanded.

clone_size: NA; d_call: NA; v_call: TRBV5-1; j_call: TRBJ2-1; cdr3_aa: CASSLDVTTDEQFF; cdr3_nt: TGCGCCAGCAGCTTGGATGTGACTACGGATGAGCAGTTCTTC
clone_size: NA; d_call: NA; v_call: TRBV23-1; j_call: TRBJ1-5; cdr3_aa: CASSPNQRERVGNQPQHF; cdr3_nt: TGCGCCAGCAGTCCCAATCAGAGGGAGAGGGTTGGCAATCAGCCCCAGCATTTT
clone_size: NA; d_call: TRBD2; v_call: TRBV6-6; j_call: TRBJ2-2; cdr3_aa: CASSRSGGSNTGELFF; cdr3_nt: TGTGCCAGCAGCCGTAGCGGGGGGTCAAACACCGGGGAGCTGTTTTTT
clone_size: NA; d_call: TRBD2; v_call: TRBV5-6; j_call: TRBJ2-7; cdr3_aa: CASSLTTSGPPREQYF; cdr3_nt: TGTGCCAGCAGCTTGACGACTAGCGGGCCCCCTAGGGAGCAGTACTTC
clone_size: NA; d_call: NA; v_call: TRBV21-1; j_call: TRBJ2-7; cdr3_aa: CASSKEMGQTYEQYF; cdr3_nt: TGTGCCAGCAGCAAAGAGATGGGACAGACCTACGAGCAGTACTTC
clone_size: NA; d_call: TRBD2; v_call: TRBV25-1; j_call: TRBJ2-5; cdr3_aa: CASSEGAAGTETQYF; cdr3_nt: TGTGCCAGCAGTGAAGGGGCAGCGGGGACGGAGACCCAGTACTTC
clone_size: NA; d_call: NA; v_call: TRBV5-1; j_call: TRBJ2-7; cdr3_aa: CASSRAGGYEQYF; cdr3_nt: TGCGCCAGCAGCCGGGCAGGGGGGTACGAGCAGTACTTC
clone_size: few; d_call: TRBD1; v_call: TRBV29-1; j_call: TRBJ2-3; cdr3_aa: CSARTGQDTQYF; cdr3_nt: TGCAGCGCAAGGACAGGGCAGGATACGCAGTATTTT
clone_size: NA; d_call: TRBD1; v_call: TRBV18; j_call: TRBJ1-1; cdr3_aa: CASSPTGANTEAFF; cdr3_nt: TGTGCCAGCTCACCGACAGGGGCGAACACTGAAGCTTTCTTT
clone_size: NA; d_call: TRBD1; v_call: TRBV9; j_call: TRBJ1-3; cdr3_aa: CASSAAGGPGNTIYF; cdr3_nt: TGTGCCAGCAGCGCAGCAGGGGGCCCCGGAAACACCATATATTTT
clone_size: NA; d_call: NA; v_call: TRBV7-9; j_call: TRBJ1-2; cdr3_aa: CASSKIQGTSNYGYTF; cdr3_nt: TGTGCCAGCAGCAAGATACAGGGTACATCCAACTATGGCTACACCTTC
clone_size: NA; d_call: NA; v_call: TRBV9; j_call: TRBJ2-7; cdr3_aa: CASSRDSYEQYF; cdr3_nt: TGTGCCAGCAGCCGGGACTCCTACGAGCAGTACTTC
clone_size: few; d_call: TRBD2; v_call: TRBV2; j_call: TRBJ2-3; cdr3_aa: CASNALSGGTDTQYF; cdr3_nt: TGTGCCAGCAACGCCCTTAGCGGGGGCACAGATACGCAGTATTTT
clone_size: NA; d_call: TRBD1; v_call: TRBV27; j_call: TRBJ1-2; cdr3_aa: CASSFSSGQGHYGYTF; cdr3_nt: TGTGCCAGCAGTTTCTCCTCAGGACAGGGCCACTATGGCTACACCTTC
clone_size: once; d_call: NA; v_call: TRBV4-3; j_call: TRBJ1-5; cdr3_aa: CASSQDWEYSNQPQHF; cdr3_nt: TGCGCCAGCAGCCAAGATTGGGAGTATAGCAATCAGCCCCAGCATTTT
clone_size: NA; d_call: NA; v_call: TRBV2; j_call: TRBJ2-3; cdr3_aa: CASSGVGGNAVTQYF; cdr3_nt: TGTGCCAGCAGTGGGGTAGGGGGTAATGCAGTTACGCAGTATTTT
clone_size: once; d_call: NA; v_call: TRBV5-5; j_call: TRBJ2-7; cdr3_aa: CASSLAPLTHEQYF; cdr3_nt: TGTGCCAGCAGCTTGGCGCCCCTAACCCACGAGCAGTACTTC
clone_size: medium-sized; d_call: TRBD2; v_call: TRBV4-2; j_call: TRBJ2-3; cdr3_aa: CASSQGLAGGPDTQYF; cdr3_nt: TGTGCCAGCAGCCAAGGACTAGCGGGGGGGCCAGATACGCAGTATTTT
clone_size: NA; d_call: NA; v_call: TRBV18; j_call: TRBJ2-5; cdr3_aa: CASSLRETQYF; cdr3_nt: TGTGCCAGCTCCTTGCGGGAGACCCAGTACTTC
clone_size: NA; d_call: NA; v_call: TRBV2; j_call: TRBJ1-1; cdr3_aa: CASSSSGSLNTEAFF; cdr3_nt: TGTGCCAGCAGTTCCTCCGGGAGCCTCAACACTGAAGCTTTCTTT
clone_size: NA; d_call: TRBD1; v_call: TRBV10-3; j_call: TRBJ1-2; cdr3_aa: CAISPDRVTNGGYTF; cdr3_nt: TGTGCCATCAGCCCGGACAGGGTAACAAATGGTGGCTACACCTTC
clone_size: NA; d_call: TRBD2; v_call: TRBV7-2; j_call: TRBJ2-1; cdr3_aa: CASSPPGLAGGGQFF; cdr3_nt: TGTGCCAGCAGCCCACCGGGACTAGCGGGAGGGGGGCAGTTCTTC
clone_size: NA; d_call: NA; v_call: TRBV20-1; j_call: TRBJ2-3; cdr3_aa: CSASVGDTQYF; cdr3_nt: TGCAGTGCTAGTGTCGGAGATACGCAGTATTTT
clone_size: NA; d_call: TRBD2; v_call: TRBV28; j_call: TRBJ2-5; cdr3_aa: CASSLYPGRANTETQYF; cdr3_nt: TGTGCCAGCAGTTTATATCCCGGGAGGGCCAATACCGAGACCCAGTACTTC
clone_size: NA; d_call: TRBD2; v_call: TRBV5-6; j_call: TRBJ2-7; cdr3_aa: CASSSYGGTYEQYF; cdr3_nt: TGTGCCAGCAGCTCGTACGGGGGGACCTACGAGCAGTACTTC
clone_size: once; d_call: TRBD2; v_call: TRBV5-5; j_call: TRBJ2-1; cdr3_aa: CASSAPLGLAGAYNEQFF; cdr3_nt: TGTGCCAGCAGCGCACCGTTGGGACTAGCGGGGGCCTACAATGAGCAGTTCTTC
clone_size: NA; d_call: NA; v_call: TRBV19; j_call: TRBJ2-3; cdr3_aa: CASSPSTDTQYF; cdr3_nt: TGTGCCAGTAGTCCGAGCACAGATACGCAGTATTTT
clone_size: NA; d_call: NA; v_call: TRBV10-2; j_call: TRBJ1-4; cdr3_aa: CASSEPRATNEKLFF; cdr3_nt: TGCGCCAGCAGTGAACCCAGGGCAACTAATGAAAAACTGTTTTTT
clone_size: NA; d_call: NA; v_call: TRBV7-6; j_call: TRBJ1-1; cdr3_aa: CASSLEEDPTEAFF; cdr3_nt: TGTGCCAGCAGCTTAGAAGAGGATCCCACTGAAGCTTTCTTT
clone_size: NA; d_call: NA; v_call: TRBV9; j_call: TRBJ1-3; cdr3_aa: CASSVSLSGNTIYF; cdr3_nt: TGTGCCAGCAGCGTCTCCCTCTCTGGAAACACCATATATTTT
clone_size: once; d_call: TRBD2; v_call: TRBV5-6; j_call: TRBJ2-5; cdr3_aa: CASSLRSGVGETQYF; cdr3_nt: TGTGCCAGCAGCTTGAGGAGCGGGGTGGGGGAGACCCAGTACTTC
clone_size: NA; d_call: NA; v_call: TRBV5-5; j_call: TRBJ1-5; cdr3_aa: CASSFQGTSGIGNQPQHF; cdr3_nt: TGTGCCAGCAGCTTTCAGGGGACAAGCGGCATAGGCAATCAGCCCCAGCATTTT
clone_size: NA; d_call: TRBD1; v_call: TRBV5-1; j_call: TRBJ2-1; cdr3_aa: CASSLGDRDDEQFF; cdr3_nt: TGCGCCAGCAGCTTGGGGGACAGGGACGATGAGCAGTTCTTC
clone_size: NA; d_call: NA; v_call: TRBV5-4; j_call: TRBJ2-1; cdr3_aa: CASSYPDSSSYNEQFF; cdr3_nt: TGTGCCAGCAGCTACCCAGACAGTAGCTCCTACAATGAGCAGTTCTTC
clone_size: NA; d_call: TRBD2; v_call: TRBV10-3; j_call: TRBJ2-7; cdr3_aa: CAISDWTSGTYEQYF; cdr3_nt: TGTGCCATCAGTGATTGGACTAGCGGGACCTACGAGCAGTACTTC
clone_size: few; d_call: NA; v_call: TRBV5-1; j_call: TRBJ2-7; cdr3_aa: CASSSGVEQYF; cdr3_nt: TGCGCCAGCAGCTCGGGGGTTGAGCAGTACTTC
clone_size: NA; d_call: NA; v_call: TRBV27; j_call: TRBJ1-3; cdr3_aa: CASSSVGSGNTIYF; cdr3_nt: TGTGCCAGCAGTTCGGTTGGCTCTGGAAACACCATATATTTT
clone_size: NA; d_call: TRBD1; v_call: TRBV5-1; j_call: TRBJ1-2; cdr3_aa: CASSLDRGYDGYTF; cdr3_nt: TGCGCCAGCAGCTTGGACAGGGGTTACGATGGCTACACCTTC
clone_size: NA; d_call: TRBD1; v_call: TRBV28; j_call: TRBJ2-7; cdr3_aa: CASSHEGMRQGPLYEQYF; cdr3_nt: TGTGCCAGCAGCCACGAAGGAATGCGACAGGGACCTCTCTACGAGCAGTACTTC
clone_size: NA; d_call: TRBD2; v_call: TRBV2; j_call: TRBJ2-4; cdr3_aa: CASGGTSGNDIQYF; cdr3_nt: TGTGCCAGCGGGGGGACTAGCGGGAATGACATTCAGTACTTC
clone_size: NA; d_call: NA; v_call: TRBV2; j_call: TRBJ2-2; cdr3_aa: CASSVFPSGETGELFF; cdr3_nt: TGTGCCAGCAGCGTATTCCCATCGGGAGAAACCGGGGAGCTGTTTTTT
clone_size: few; d_call: NA; v_call: TRBV19; j_call: TRBJ1-1; cdr3_aa: CASTHRRGYTEAFF; cdr3_nt: TGTGCCAGTACCCACCGCCGGGGGTACACTGAAGCTTTCTTT